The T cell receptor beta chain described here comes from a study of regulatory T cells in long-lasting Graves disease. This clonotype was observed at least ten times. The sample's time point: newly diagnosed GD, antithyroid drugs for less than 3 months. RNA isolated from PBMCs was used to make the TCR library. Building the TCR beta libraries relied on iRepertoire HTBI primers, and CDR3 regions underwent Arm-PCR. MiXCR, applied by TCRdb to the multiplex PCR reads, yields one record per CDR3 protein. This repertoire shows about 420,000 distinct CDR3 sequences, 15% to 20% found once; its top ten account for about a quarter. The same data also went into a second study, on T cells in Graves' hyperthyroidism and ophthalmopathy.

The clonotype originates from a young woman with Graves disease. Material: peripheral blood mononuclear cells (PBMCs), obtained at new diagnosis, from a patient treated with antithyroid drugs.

The CDR3: CASSPTTGGIELNYGYTF. The CDR3 DNA reads as TGTGCCAGCAGCCCTACTACAGGGGGAATTGAGTTAAACTATGGCTACACCTTC. The V gene is TRBV2, the J gene TRBJ1-2; TRBD1 agrees at 8 bases. The CDR3 contains 18 residues. V lost 6 bases, J lost 2 bases, and 17 bases stayed unmatched. Per germline, CDR1 SNHLY and CDR2 FYNNEI.